This TCR beta chain was sequenced for a study of CD8 T cells in ankylosing spondylitis. Study-level findings and limits: Those disease-linked clones were CD8+; they were also relatively rare in peripheral blood. Eight highly homologous variants formed a TCR beta motif that appeared characteristic of ankylosing spondylitis blood.

The CDR3 consists of 14 residues. Germline loops: CDR1 SGHDT, CDR2 YYEEEE. V lost 1 base and J lost 6, with 11 bases in between. This clonotype was observed many times. Antigen specificity is unknown. Quantitative 5'-RACE with molecular barcodes was used to make the TCR beta libraries. TCRdb re-analysed the 5' RACE reads in MiXCR, keeping a single row per CDR3 protein. Here the sample spans around 180,000 distinct CDR3 sequences, 15% to 20% being singletons. This sequence joins TRBV5-6 and TRBJ1-5; D unclear. The receptor was derived from a male donor aged 10-29 years with ankylosing spondylitis or in good health (not recorded which). Sequencing was carried out using blood, either unsorted or a sorted T cell fraction (not recorded which). The CDR3 sequence is CASSLRGSGQPQHF. CDR3 bases: TGTGCCAGCAGCTTGAGAGGGTCGGGTCAGCCCCAGCATTTT.